Many counts were recorded for the clone carrying this T cell receptor beta chain. Its antigen is still unknown. Amplification of TCR beta CDR3 regions used RNA as the template. First-round RT-PCR targeting the TCR CDR3 was performed with the HTBI primer set. TCRdb called the multiplex PCR reads again in MiXCR, with one record for every CDR3 protein. This table has some 620,000 distinct CDR3 sequences, about 16% appearing once. A lack of ophthalmopathy progression within 18 months defined stable Graves' hyperthyroidism. Patients were excluded for uncontrolled infection, other autoimmune disease, pregnancy or lactation. Fresh peripheral blood, roughly 9.8 ml of it, supplied the PBMCs. The data belong to a study of T cells in Graves' hyperthyroidism and ophthalmopathy. The study, taken as a whole, reports: With a median lead of roughly 6.8 months before onset, the model predicted ophthalmopathy.

The receptor was isolated from a woman in her 30s with Graves' hyperthyroidism. The sequenced sample was blood.

The CDR3 spells CASSPRQMNTEAFF. The CDR3 nucleotides are TGTGCCAGCAGCCCCAGACAGATGAACACTGAAGCTTTCTTT. V usage is TRBV3-1 and J usage is TRBJ1-1; a weak D match, TRBD1 (5 bases). The CDR3 extends over 14 amino acids. V shed 4 bases and J shed 0 bases, with 9 bases lying between them. Germline V CDR1 and CDR2: LGHDT, YNNKEL (reference sequence).